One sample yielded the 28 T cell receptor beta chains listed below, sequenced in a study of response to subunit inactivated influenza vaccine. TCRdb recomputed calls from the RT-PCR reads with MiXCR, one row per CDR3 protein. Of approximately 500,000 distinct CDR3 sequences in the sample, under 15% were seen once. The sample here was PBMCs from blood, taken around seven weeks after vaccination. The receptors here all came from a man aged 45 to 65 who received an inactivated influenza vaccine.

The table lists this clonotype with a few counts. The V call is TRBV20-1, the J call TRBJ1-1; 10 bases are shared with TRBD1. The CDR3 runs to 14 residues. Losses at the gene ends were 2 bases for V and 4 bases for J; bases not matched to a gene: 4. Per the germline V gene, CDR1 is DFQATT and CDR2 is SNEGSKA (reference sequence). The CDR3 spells CSARLRTGGTEAFF. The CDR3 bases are TGCAGTGCTAGATTGAGGACAGGGGGCACTGAAGCTTTCTTT.

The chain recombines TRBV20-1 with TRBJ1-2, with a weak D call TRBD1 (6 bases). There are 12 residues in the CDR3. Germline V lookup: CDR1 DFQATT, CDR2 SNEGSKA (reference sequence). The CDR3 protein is CRSGRGRDGYTF. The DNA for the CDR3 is TGCAGATCTGGGAGGGGGAGGGATGGCTACACCTTC.

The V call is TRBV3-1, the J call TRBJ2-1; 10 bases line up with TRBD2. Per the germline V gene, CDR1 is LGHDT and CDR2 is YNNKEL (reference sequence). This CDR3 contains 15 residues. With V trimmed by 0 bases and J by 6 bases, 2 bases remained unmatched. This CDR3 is CASSQEAGGFNEQFF. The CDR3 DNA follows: TGTGCCAGCAGCCAAGAAGCGGGAGGGTTCAATGAGCAGTTCTTC.

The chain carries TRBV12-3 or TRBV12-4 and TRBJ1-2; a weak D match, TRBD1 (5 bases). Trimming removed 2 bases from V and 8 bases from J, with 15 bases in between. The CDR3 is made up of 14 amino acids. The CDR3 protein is CASSLTRVMGGYTF. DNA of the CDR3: TGTGCCAGCAGTTTAACCAGGGTTATGGGGGGCTACACCTTC.

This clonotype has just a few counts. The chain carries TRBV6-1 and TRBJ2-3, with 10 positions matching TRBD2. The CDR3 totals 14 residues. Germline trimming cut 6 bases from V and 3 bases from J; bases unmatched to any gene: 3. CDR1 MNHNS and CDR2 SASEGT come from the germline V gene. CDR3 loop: CASSGTSVTDTQYF. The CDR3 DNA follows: TGTGCCAGCAGCGGGACTAGCGTAACAGATACGCAGTATTTT.

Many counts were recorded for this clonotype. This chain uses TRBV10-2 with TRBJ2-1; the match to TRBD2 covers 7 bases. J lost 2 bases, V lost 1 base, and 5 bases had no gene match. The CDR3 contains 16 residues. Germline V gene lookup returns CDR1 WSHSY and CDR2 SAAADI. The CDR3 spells CASSEWRGTTYNEQFF. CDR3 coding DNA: TGCGCCAGCAGTGAGTGGCGGGGGACCACCTACAATGAGCAGTTCTTC.

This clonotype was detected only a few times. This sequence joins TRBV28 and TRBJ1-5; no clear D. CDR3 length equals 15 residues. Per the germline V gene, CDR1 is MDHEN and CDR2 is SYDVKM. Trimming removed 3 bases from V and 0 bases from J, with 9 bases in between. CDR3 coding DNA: TGTGCCAGCAGTTTTTTAGGTTATAGCAATCAGCCCCAGCATTTT. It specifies CASSFLGYSNQPQHF.

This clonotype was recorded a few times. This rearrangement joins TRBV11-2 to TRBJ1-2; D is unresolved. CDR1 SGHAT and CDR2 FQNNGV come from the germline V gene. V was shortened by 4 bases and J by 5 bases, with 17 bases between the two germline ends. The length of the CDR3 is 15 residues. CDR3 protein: CASSSMMKGSYGYTF. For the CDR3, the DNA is TGTGCCAGCAGCTCTATGATGAAGGGCTCTTATGGCTACACCTTC. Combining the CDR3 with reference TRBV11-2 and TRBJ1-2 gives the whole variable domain EAGVAQSPRYKIIEKRQSVAFWCNPISGHATLYWYQQILGQGPKLLIQFQNNGVVDDSQLPKDRFSAERLKGVDSTLKIQPAKLEDSAVYLCASSSMMKGSYGYTFGSGTRLTVV.

CDR3 region: CASSGWDLQIGNEQFF. CDR3 nucleotide sequence: TGTGCCAGCAGCGGATGGGACCTGCAGATAGGCAATGAGCAGTTCTTC. V is TRBV3-1 and J is TRBJ2-1, with D tentatively TRBD1 or TRBD2 (5 bases each). Trimming removed 5 bases from V and 6 bases from J, with 20 bases in between. CDR1 is LGHDT, CDR2 YNNKEL, per germline (reference sequence). CDR3 length: 16 amino acids.

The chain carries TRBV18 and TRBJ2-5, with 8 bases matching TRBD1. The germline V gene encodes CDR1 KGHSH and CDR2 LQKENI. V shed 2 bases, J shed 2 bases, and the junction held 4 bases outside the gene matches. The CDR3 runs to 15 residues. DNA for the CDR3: TGTGCCAGCTCACCAAGGACAGGGCCTCAAGAGACCCAGTACTTC. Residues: CASSPRTGPQETQYF.

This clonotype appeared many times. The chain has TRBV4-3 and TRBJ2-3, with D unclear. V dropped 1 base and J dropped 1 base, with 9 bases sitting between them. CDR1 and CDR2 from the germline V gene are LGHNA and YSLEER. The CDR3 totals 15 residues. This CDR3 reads CASSQGPLGTDTQYF. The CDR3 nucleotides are TGCGCCAGCAGCCAAGGTCCGCTTGGCACAGATACGCAGTATTTT.

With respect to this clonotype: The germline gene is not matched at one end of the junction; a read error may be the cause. CDR3 sequence reads: CANSKGATDTQYF. The CDR3 DNA follows: TGCGCCAACAGCAAGGGGGCCACAGATACGCAGTATTTT. V usage is TRBV5-1 and J usage is TRBJ2-3; 7 positions match TRBD1. CDR1 is SGHRS and CDR2 is YFSETQ in the germline V gene. The CDR3 contains 13 residues.

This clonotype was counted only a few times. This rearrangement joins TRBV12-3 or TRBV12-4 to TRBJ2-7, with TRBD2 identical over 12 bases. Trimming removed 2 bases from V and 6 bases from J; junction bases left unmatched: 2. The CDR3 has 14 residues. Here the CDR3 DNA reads TGTGCCAGCAGTTTAACTAGCGGGGGGCTCGAGCAGTACTTC. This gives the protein CASSLTSGGLEQYF.

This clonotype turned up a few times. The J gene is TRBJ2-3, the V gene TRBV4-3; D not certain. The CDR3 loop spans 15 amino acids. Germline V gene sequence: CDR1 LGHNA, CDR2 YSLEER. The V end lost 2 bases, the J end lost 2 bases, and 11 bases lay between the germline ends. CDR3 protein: CASSQRGTPTDTQYF. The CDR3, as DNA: TGCGCCAGCAGCCAAAGAGGAACCCCCACAGATACGCAGTATTTT.

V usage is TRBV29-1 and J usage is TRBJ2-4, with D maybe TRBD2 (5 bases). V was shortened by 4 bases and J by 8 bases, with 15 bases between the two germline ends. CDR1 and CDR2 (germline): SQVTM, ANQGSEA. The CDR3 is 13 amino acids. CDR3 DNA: TGCAGCGTTGGAGGGATTGGTGGGTACATTCAGTACTTC. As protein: CSVGGIGGYIQYF.

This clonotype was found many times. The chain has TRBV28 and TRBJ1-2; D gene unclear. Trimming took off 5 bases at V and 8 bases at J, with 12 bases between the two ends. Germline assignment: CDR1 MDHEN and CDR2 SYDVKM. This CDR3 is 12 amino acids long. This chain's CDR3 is CASSIPPGGYTF. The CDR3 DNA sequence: TGTGCCAGCAGTATCCCACCGGGGGGCTACACCTTC.

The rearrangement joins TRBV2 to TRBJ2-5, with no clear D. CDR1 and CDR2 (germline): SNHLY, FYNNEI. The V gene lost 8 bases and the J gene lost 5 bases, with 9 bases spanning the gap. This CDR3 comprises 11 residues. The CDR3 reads CASHQTETQYF. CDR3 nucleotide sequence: TGTGCCAGCCACCAGACGGAGACCCAGTACTTC.

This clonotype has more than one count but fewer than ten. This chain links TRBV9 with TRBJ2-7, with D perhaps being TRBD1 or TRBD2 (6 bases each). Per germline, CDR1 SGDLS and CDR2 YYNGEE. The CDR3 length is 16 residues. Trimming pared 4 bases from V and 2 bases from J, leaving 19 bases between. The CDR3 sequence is CASSQGGGIHPYEQYF. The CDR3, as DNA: TGTGCCAGCAGCCAAGGAGGGGGAATCCATCCCTACGAGCAGTACTTC.

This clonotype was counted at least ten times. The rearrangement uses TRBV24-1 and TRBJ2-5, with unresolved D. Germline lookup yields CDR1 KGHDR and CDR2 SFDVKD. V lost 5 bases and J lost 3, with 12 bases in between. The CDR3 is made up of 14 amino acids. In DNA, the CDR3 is TGTGCCACCAGTGGATTGGCAGCCGAAGAGACCCAGTACTTC. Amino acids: CATSGLAAEETQYF.

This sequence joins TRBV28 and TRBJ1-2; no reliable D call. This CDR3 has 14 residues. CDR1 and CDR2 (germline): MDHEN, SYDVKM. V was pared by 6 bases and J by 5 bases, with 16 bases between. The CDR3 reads CASSLGPVGYGYTF. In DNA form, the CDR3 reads TGTGCCAGCAGCCTCGGACCGGTCGGGTATGGCTACACCTTC.

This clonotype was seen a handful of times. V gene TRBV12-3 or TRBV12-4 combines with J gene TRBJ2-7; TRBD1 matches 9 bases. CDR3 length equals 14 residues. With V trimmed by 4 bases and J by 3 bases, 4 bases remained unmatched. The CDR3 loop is CASSYGTGYYEQYF. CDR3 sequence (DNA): TGTGCCAGCAGTTACGGGACAGGGTACTACGAGCAGTACTTC.

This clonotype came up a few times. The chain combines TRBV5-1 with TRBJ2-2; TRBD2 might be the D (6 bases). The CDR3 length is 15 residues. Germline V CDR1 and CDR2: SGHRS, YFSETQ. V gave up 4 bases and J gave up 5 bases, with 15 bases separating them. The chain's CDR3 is CASSQVAEATGELFF. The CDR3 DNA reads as TGCGCCAGCAGCCAGGTAGCGGAGGCAACCGGGGAGCTGTTTTTT. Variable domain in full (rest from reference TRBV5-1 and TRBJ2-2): KAGVTQTPRYLIKTRGQQVTLSCSPISGHRSVSWYQQTPGQGLQFLFEYFSETQRNKGNFPGRFSGRQFSNSRSEMNVSTLELGDSALYLCASSQVAEATGELFFGEGSRLTVL.

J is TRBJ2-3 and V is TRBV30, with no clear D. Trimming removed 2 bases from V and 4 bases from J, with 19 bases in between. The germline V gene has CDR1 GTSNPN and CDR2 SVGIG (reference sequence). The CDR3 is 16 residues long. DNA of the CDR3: TGTGCCTGGAGTTTGGGATACCCCAGAACCGCAGATACGCAGTATTTT. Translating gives CAWSLGYPRTADTQYF.

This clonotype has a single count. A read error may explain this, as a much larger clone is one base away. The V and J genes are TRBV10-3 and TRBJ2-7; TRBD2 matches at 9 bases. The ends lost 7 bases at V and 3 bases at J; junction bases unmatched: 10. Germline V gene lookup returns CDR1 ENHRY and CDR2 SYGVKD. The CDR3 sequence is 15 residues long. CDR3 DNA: TGTGCCATCATTGAAAGGGTTAGCGGGAGCTACGAGCAGTACTTC. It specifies CAIIERVSGSYEQYF.

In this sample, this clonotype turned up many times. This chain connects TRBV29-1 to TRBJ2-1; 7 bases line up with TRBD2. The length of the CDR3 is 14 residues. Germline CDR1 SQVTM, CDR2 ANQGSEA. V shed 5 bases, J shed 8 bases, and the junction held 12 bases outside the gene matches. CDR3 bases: TGCAGCGTTACCCCAGGCGCGGCGGGGGATGAGCAGTTCTTC. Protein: CSVTPGAAGDEQFF.

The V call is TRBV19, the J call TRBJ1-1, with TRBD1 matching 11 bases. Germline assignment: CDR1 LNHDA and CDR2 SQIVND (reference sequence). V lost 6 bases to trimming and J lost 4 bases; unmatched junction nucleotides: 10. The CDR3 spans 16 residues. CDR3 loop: CASRDRGQSVITEAFF. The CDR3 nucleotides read TGTGCCAGTAGGGACAGGGGGCAGTCGGTCATCACTGAAGCTTTCTTT.

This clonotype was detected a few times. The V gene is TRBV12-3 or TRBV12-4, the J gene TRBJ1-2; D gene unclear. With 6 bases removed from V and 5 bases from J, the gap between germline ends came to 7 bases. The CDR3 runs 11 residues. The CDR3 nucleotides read TGTGCCAGCAGCTATGGGTATGGCTACACCTTC. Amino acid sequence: CASSYGYGYTF.

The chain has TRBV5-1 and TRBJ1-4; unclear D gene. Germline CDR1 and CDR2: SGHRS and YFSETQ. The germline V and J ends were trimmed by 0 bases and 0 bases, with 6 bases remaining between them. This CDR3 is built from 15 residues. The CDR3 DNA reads TGCGCCAGCAGCTTGGACGGGTCAACTAATGAAAAACTGTTTTTT. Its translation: CASSLDGSTNEKLFF.